This TCR beta chain is drawn from a study of blood T cell repertoires in COVID-19 (dated by TCRdb to the early 2020s). In terms of the full investigation: ImmuneRACE Cohort 3 recovered participants were defined by two consecutive negative NP/OP PCR tests, healthcare professional clearance, or symptom resolution. Collaborator samples came from the United States, Italy and Spain and covered acute and convalescent phases of COVID-19. The material from the prospective study consisted of cDNA or gDNA derived from T cells, B-cell-depleted T cells, or PBMCs. Subjects who had been exposed to COVID-19, were actively infected with it, or had recovered from it provided the deeply sampled blood TCRbeta repertoires that made up the dataset. The repertoires were released in a freely available public database meant as a resource for research on the immune response to SARS-CoV-2. The samples were drawn from the first 160 participants of the ongoing ImmuneRACE study and from about 1,200 subjects provided by 6 global collaborators. The sample metadata nearly always contained a de-identified subject ID, COVID-19 status, age in years and sex. Where available, HLA class I and class II types were obtained from metadata supplied by the sample provider rather than from assay-based typing. The paper's findings and limits, for the study overall: Clinical and demographic metadata were provided uncurated, with the amount varying by source and participant.

The immunoSEQ Assay, a bias-controlled multiplex PCR, was used to amplify TCRbeta CDR3 regions from genomic DNA. Per the source publication's procedure: Nucleated cell counts per sample were estimated from amplification of reference gene primers within the assay. To quantify the absolute abundance of each unique TCRbeta CDR3 rearrangement, sequence reads were collapsed and filtered. For each sample, productive Simpson clonality was calculated as the square root of Simpson's diversity index over productive rearrangements. TCRdb took this table from immuneACCESS and kept in-frame rearrangements with V and J called. Such tables lack part of the clones; where checked against another copy, unresolved V genes explain under half of the gap, and the rest is unexplained. D and trimming were read from the DNA, whereas the V and J calls and clone size are those reported in that table. A total of fewer than 200,000 clones appear in this sample, less than 80% of them only once. The ten largest clonotypes hold roughly 20% of the sample.

In this sample, this clone turned up once. Its target antigen remains unknown. No qualities accompany the bases; no much larger clone lies one base away. In the prospective study, participants were about 18 to 95 years old, resided in 24 geographic areas of the United States, and were enrolled through a virtual design. In the prospective study, cohorts were assigned on the basis of participant-reported clinical history obtained from a screening survey and a study questionnaire. In the prospective study, mobile phlebotomists collected whole blood, serum and a nasopharyngeal or oropharyngeal swab from each participant. Over a roughly two-month period, participants in the prospective study had the option of providing additional blood draws and questionnaires. Prospective study blood samples were shipped either frozen or at room temperature before DNA extraction. V lost 1 base and J lost 5 bases, and the count of bases not matched to a germline gene is 10. The CDR3 spans 18 residues, from the cysteine through the phenylalanine. The read is trimmed to its CDR3 DNA, 54 bases read in frame from base 1. Based on the germline V gene, the CDR1 and CDR2 sequences are MGHRA and YSYEKL.

The receptor was isolated from a woman between 65 and 79 years old in a cohort exposed to, infected with or recovered from COVID-19 (not recorded which). The specimen sequenced was PBMCs or T cells enriched from blood (not recorded which). The rearranged segments are TRBV4-1 and TRBJ2-2; 10 central nucleotides agree with TRBD2. The DNA is TGCGCCAGCAGCCAAGCTTTGGGTCTAGCGGGAGAGACCGGGGAGCTGTTTTTT. Its translation reads: CASSQALGLAGETGELFF.